This TCR beta chain derives from a study of Graves' ophthalmopathy and Graves' hyperthyroidism. An approximately 9.8 ml volume of fresh peripheral blood provided the PBMCs. V gave up 6 bases and J gave up 0 bases; unmatched junction bases: 18. CDR3 length: 18 amino acids. CDR1 and CDR2 from the germline V gene are DFQATT and SNEGSKA (reference sequence). Investigators amplified TCR beta CDR3 regions from RNA transcripts. After a first-round RT-PCR with HTBI primers, a second-round multiplex PCR was run. One entry per CDR3 protein, called by TCRdb with MiXCR from the multiplex PCR reads. The table shows 300,000 to 400,000 distinct CDR3 sequences, with approximately 18% occurring only once. This clonotype has a handful of counts.

This sequence originates from an adult woman with stable Graves' hyperthyroidism. J is TRBJ2-7 and V is TRBV20-1, with 9 bases identical to TRBD2. Sequencing was carried out using peripheral blood. CDR3 nucleotides: TGCAGTGCCCCGGGACTAGCCGGAGGGCGATCGTTCTCCTACGAGCAGTACTTC. Its protein product is CSAPGLAGGRSFSYEQYF.